These 30 T cell receptor beta chains came from one sample sequenced in a study of Graves' ophthalmopathy and Graves' hyperthyroidism. The authors amplified TCR beta CDR3 regions from RNA transcripts. HTBI primers were used in a first-round RT-PCR, which preceded a second-round multiplex PCR. TCRdb recomputed calls from the multiplex PCR reads with MiXCR, one row per CDR3 protein. The repertoire holds a few hundred thousand distinct CDR3 sequences, with about 15% as singletons. Sequenced input: peripheral blood. The source is an adult woman with stable Graves' hyperthyroidism.

This clonotype was seen many times. The J gene is TRBJ2-2, the V gene TRBV6-5, with TRBD1 matching 7 bases. The CDR3 length is 15 residues. Per the germline V gene, CDR1 is MNHEY and CDR2 is SVGAGI. The V gene end was trimmed by 5 bases and the J gene end by 2 bases; junction bases not matched to a gene: 5. The CDR3 sequence is CASSHRDRNTGELFF. Here the CDR3 DNA reads TGTGCCAGCAGTCACAGGGACAGAAACACCGGGGAGCTGTTTTTT.

This clonotype has ten or more counts. The chain recombines TRBV6-1 with TRBJ2-5, with TRBD1 matching over 9 bases. V trimming: 5 bases; J trimming: 13 bases; junction bases outside the gene matches: 11. The V gene's germline CDR1 is MNHNS and CDR2 SASEGT. The CDR3 has 13 residues. The CDR3 DNA reads TGTGCCAGCAGTCGGGACAGGGAAGGACAGGGGTACTTC. Encoded protein: CASSRDREGQGYF.

The table lists this clonotype with a few counts. The genes are TRBV4-2 and TRBJ1-4; 9 bases map to TRBD1. Trimming took 0 bases from V and 2 from J; bases not matched to a gene: 4. Germline-derived CDR1 and CDR2 are LGHNA and YNFKEQ. The CDR3 sequence is 17 residues long. This chain's CDR3 is CASSQESTGGTNEKLFF. The CDR3 DNA reads TGTGCCAGCAGCCAAGAGTCGACAGGGGGTACTAATGAAAAACTGTTTTTT.

This clonotype occurred many times. The chain employs TRBV7-9 and TRBJ1-5; D remains ambiguous. Trimming shortened V by 1 base and J by 8 bases, and 9 bases separated the two germline ends. CDR3 length: 13 residues. The germline V gene has CDR1 SEHNR and CDR2 FQNEAQ (reference sequence). CDR3 coding DNA: TGTGCCAGCAGCTTAGTAGACGCCAAGCCCCAGCATTTT. This sequence encodes CASSLVDAKPQHF.

Ten or more counts support this clonotype. The chain links TRBV7-3 to TRBJ2-2, with 10 bases fitting TRBD1. The CDR3 is 16 residues long. With 5 bases clipped from V and 3 bases from J, the junction kept 6 bases outside the gene matches. Germline loops: CDR1 SGHTA, CDR2 FQGTGA. The CDR3 DNA sequence: TGTGCCAGCAGCCCAGACAGGGGGCCATACACCGGGGAGCTGTTTTTT. It translates to CASSPDRGPYTGELFF.

The chain carries TRBV6-1 and TRBJ2-7; D could derive from TRBD1 or TRBD2 (5 bases each). CDR1 is MNHNS, CDR2 SASEGT, per germline. V was pared by 7 bases and J by 5 bases, with 21 bases between. The CDR3 covers 15 residues. The CDR3 DNA follows: TGTGCCAGCAACCCGGACACTGGGACGGCCGACGAGCAGTACTTC. The encoded protein is CASNPDTGTADEQYF.

This clonotype showed up many times. The chain recombines TRBV28 with TRBJ1-2, with 9 bases lining up with TRBD1. In germline, CDR1 is MDHEN, CDR2 SYDVKM. The CDR3 runs to 14 residues. Trimming at V came to 3 bases and at J to 4 bases, leaving 3 bases not matched to a gene. The CDR3 sequence is CASSFNRGPYGYTF. DNA of the CDR3: TGTGCCAGCAGTTTTAACAGGGGGCCCTATGGCTACACCTTC.

This clonotype was seen repeatedly, ten times or more. V usage is TRBV2 and J usage is TRBJ2-2, with 8 bases aligning to TRBD2. V lost 4 bases to trimming and J lost 4 bases; unmatched junction nucleotides: 17. The CDR3 loop spans 19 amino acids. Germline assignment: CDR1 SNHLY and CDR2 FYNNEI. CDR3 in DNA: TGTGCCAGCAGTGGGCGCCTAGCGGGTGGGGCAATGGGCACCGGGGAGCTGTTTTTT. As protein: CASSGRLAGGAMGTGELFF.

Ten or more counts support this clonotype. The chain employs TRBV20-1 and TRBJ1-2; tentatively, D is TRBD1 (5 bases). V gave up 5 bases and J gave up 4 bases, with 20 bases separating them. The V gene's germline CDR1 is DFQATT and CDR2 SNEGSKA (reference sequence). This CDR3 has 15 residues. Written as DNA, the CDR3 is TGCAGTGCTCGATCTATGGGGGTGTCGGCCTATGGCTACACCTTC. Translating it yields CSARSMGVSAYGYTF.

This clonotype was observed a handful of times. This sequence joins TRBV20-1 and TRBJ2-2, with D maybe TRBD2 (6 bases). Trimming took 6 bases from V and 2 from J, leaving 22 bases between them. This CDR3 has 17 amino acids. Germline V gene lookup returns CDR1 DFQATT and CDR2 SNEGSKA (reference sequence). In DNA form, the CDR3 reads TGCAGTGCCCAGAGCGGGTTGGATTTCTCTAACACCGGGGAGCTGTTTTTT. The encoded protein is CSAQSGLDFSNTGELFF.

This clonotype showed up many times. The CDR3 loop reads CSAFNMGTSGNYEQYF. As DNA, the CDR3 is TGCAGTGCTTTCAACATGGGGACTAGCGGGAACTACGAGCAGTACTTC. The chain carries TRBV20-1 and TRBJ2-7; the match to TRBD2 covers 13 bases. The V gene's germline CDR1 is DFQATT and CDR2 SNEGSKA (reference sequence). This CDR3 spans 16 amino acids. The V gene end was trimmed by 5 bases and the J gene end by 3 bases; junction bases not matched to a gene: 10.

With respect to this clonotype: This may stem from a read error, because a much larger clone lies one nucleotide away. V is TRBV6-1 and J is TRBJ2-7; 7 nucleotides align to TRBD1. The CDR3 extends over 14 amino acids. CDR1 and CDR2 from the germline V gene are MNHNS and SASEGT. The V gene end was trimmed by 11 bases and the J gene end by 2 bases; junction bases not matched to a gene: 12. The CDR3 bases are TGTGCCTGCACCTCTGACAGGGCCCCCTACGAGCAGTACTTC. This codes for CACTSDRAPYEQYF.

This clonotype was seen repeatedly, ten times or more. This chain joins TRBV2 and TRBJ1-3, with 7 bases that match TRBD1. Germline CDR1 is SNHLY and CDR2 is FYNNEI. Germline trimming cut 6 bases from V and 0 bases from J; bases unmatched to any gene: 14. This CDR3 region has 18 residues. In DNA form, the CDR3 reads TGTGCCAGCAGGGAGGGGGACAGCGTAATCCCCTCTGGAAACACCATATATTTT. Translated, it gives CASREGDSVIPSGNTIYF.

This clonotype was seen repeatedly, ten times or more. The CDR3 DNA follows: TGTGCCAGCAGCGCCACCGGGACAGGGGGCGTCGGGGAGCTGTTTTTT. The encoded protein is CASSATGTGGVGELFF. V usage is TRBV4-2 and J usage is TRBJ2-2, with TRBD1 matching over 12 bases. The CDR3 is made up of 16 amino acids. The V gene end was trimmed by 5 bases and the J gene end by 7 bases; junction bases not matched to a gene: 8. CDR1 is LGHNA and CDR2 is YNFKEQ in the germline V gene.

This clonotype was counted at least ten times. The J gene is TRBJ2-7, the V gene TRBV12-3 or TRBV12-4, with D hard to call. This CDR3 comprises 12 residues. Trimming left V 6 bases short and J 0 bases short, with 6 bases between. The CDR3 protein is CASSHNSYEQYF. The DNA of the CDR3 is TGTGCCAGCAGCCACAACTCCTACGAGCAGTACTTC.

The rearrangement joins TRBV20-1 to TRBJ1-1; D call uncertain. This CDR3 contains 11 residues. Germline CDR1 is DFQATT and CDR2 is SNEGSKA (reference sequence). The CDR3 sequence is CSVWLNTEAFF. For the CDR3, the DNA is TGCAGCGTCTGGTTGAACACTGAAGCTTTCTTT.

The table lists this clonotype with many counts. This sequence joins TRBV28 and TRBJ2-7; possibly TRBD1 for D (6 bases). V lost 4 bases and J 3 bases, leaving 7 bases between the germline ends. CDR3 size: 12 residues. Germline V gene lookup returns CDR1 MDHEN and CDR2 SYDVKM. CDR3 region: CASSYRDYEQYF. The CDR3 nucleotides are TGTGCCAGCAGTTACAGGGACTACGAGCAGTACTTC.

This clonotype appeared many times. The chain's CDR3 is CSAPPAIMNTEAFF. CDR3 DNA: TGCAGTGCTCCCCCAGCCATCATGAACACTGAAGCTTTCTTT. This chain connects TRBV20-1 to TRBJ1-1; D is ambiguous. The CDR3 sequence is 14 residues long. Germline lookup yields CDR1 DFQATT and CDR2 SNEGSKA (reference sequence). V was clipped by 5 bases and J by 0 bases, with 13 bases between them.

This clonotype has ten or more counts. This chain links TRBV27 with TRBJ2-2; D is uncertain. The CDR3 runs to 13 residues. The germline V and J ends were trimmed by 0 bases and 6 bases, with 5 bases remaining between them. Per germline, CDR1 MNHEY and CDR2 SMNVEV (reference sequence). CDR3 coding DNA: TGTGCCAGCAGTTTATCCCAGGCCGGGGAGCTGTTTTTT. Encoded protein: CASSLSQAGELFF.

The chain employs TRBV28 and TRBJ1-5; 9 bases fit TRBD1. CDR3 length: 16 residues. V lost 5 bases and J lost 0; bases outside the gene matches: 5. Germline values: CDR1 MDHEN, CDR2 SYDVKM. The CDR3 DNA is TGTGCCAGCAGTGACAGGGGGATTCGTAGCAATCAGCCCCAGCATTTT. Translated: CASSDRGIRSNQPQHF.

Many counts were recorded for this clonotype. The chain combines TRBV27 with TRBJ1-1, with no clear D. Germline V gene lookup returns CDR1 MNHEY and CDR2 SMNVEV (reference sequence). V was pared by 3 bases and J by 3 bases, with 8 bases between. The CDR3 covers 13 residues. This CDR3 reads CASSLEADTEAFF. For the CDR3, the DNA is TGTGCCAGCAGTTTGGAGGCGGACACTGAAGCTTTCTTT.

This clonotype was seen ten or more times. The chain joins TRBV7-9 to TRBJ2-7; D unclear. This CDR3 comprises 12 residues. V was trimmed by 4 bases and J by 3 bases, leaving 7 bases between them. Germline CDR1 and CDR2: SEHNR and FQNEAQ (reference sequence). CDR3 loop: CASSWNSYEQYF. The CDR3 DNA reads as TGTGCCAGCAGCTGGAACAGCTACGAGCAGTACTTC. Drawing the rest from reference TRBV7-9 and TRBJ2-7, the complete variable domain is DTGVSQNPRHKITKRGQNVTFRCDPISEHNRLYWYRQTLGQGPEFLTYFQNEAQLEKSRLLSDRFSAERPKGSFSTLEIQRTEQGDSAMYLCASSWNSYEQYFGPGTRLTVT.

This clonotype has only a few counts. The chain combines TRBV5-1 with TRBJ2-7, with D perhaps matching TRBD1 (6 bases). Trimming took off 0 bases at V and 2 bases at J, with 12 bases between the two ends. The CDR3 runs 15 residues. The germline V gene has CDR1 SGHRS and CDR2 YFSETQ. The CDR3 DNA reads TGCGCCAGCAGCTTGGGTTTAGGACAGACCTACGAGCAGTACTTC. Protein: CASSLGLGQTYEQYF.

In regard to this clonotype: It is likely a read error, because the conserved phenylalanine at the end of the CDR3 is missing. The chain uses TRBV28 and TRBJ1-5, with D unclear. The CDR3 spans 15 residues. Germline V gene sequence: CDR1 MDHEN, CDR2 SYDVKM. CDR3 DNA sequence: TGTGCCGGCAGTCATACTCAGGCGAGCAATCAGCCCCAGCATTTA. It specifies CAGSHTQASNQPQHL.

The chain carries TRBV12-3 or TRBV12-4 and TRBJ2-7; 7 bases map to TRBD1. CDR3 length: 15 amino acids. The J segment lost 2 bases and the V segment lost 5 bases, leaving 9 bases of the junction unmatched. CDR3 bases: TGTGCCAGCAGTCCCGGGACAGCCAGCCCCTACGAGCAGTACTTC. It translates to CASSPGTASPYEQYF.

This clonotype was seen repeatedly, ten times or more. The rearrangement links TRBV20-1 to TRBJ2-7, with D perhaps TRBD1 or TRBD2 (6 bases each). This CDR3 comprises 13 residues. Trimming pared 3 bases from V and 4 bases from J, leaving 13 bases between. The germline gives CDR1 DFQATT, CDR2 SNEGSKA (reference sequence). The CDR3 reads CSARATGRYEQYF. The CDR3 nucleotides read TGCAGTGCTAGGGCCACAGGGAGGTACGAGCAGTACTTC.

This clonotype was seen repeatedly, ten times or more. The chain employs TRBV28 and TRBJ1-1; no reliable D call. The CDR3 sequence is 14 residues long. CDR1 is MDHEN, CDR2 SYDVKM, per germline. The V end lost 6 bases, the J end lost 1 base, and 12 bases lay between the germline ends. This CDR3 is CASSLVMGNTEAFF. Written as DNA, the CDR3 is TGTGCCAGCAGCCTCGTCATGGGGAACACTGAAGCTTTCTTT.

This clonotype has a count of ten or more. The V and J genes are TRBV4-1 and TRBJ1-5; maybe TRBD1 (5 bases). The V and J ends lost 4 bases and 3 bases respectively, with 10 bases between them. Germline CDR1 is MGHRA and CDR2 is YSYEKL. The CDR3 runs 14 residues. The DNA for the CDR3 is TGCGCCAGCAGCCCACCAGGGTACAATCAGCCCCAGCATTTT. It yields the protein CASSPPGYNQPQHF.

This clonotype was counted once. The chain has TRBV2 and TRBJ2-2; D call uncertain. The CDR3 is made up of 11 amino acids. CDR1 is SNHLY and CDR2 is FYNNEI in the germline V gene. The V and J ends lost 7 bases and 4 bases respectively, with 4 bases between them. In nucleotides, the CDR3 is TGTGCCAGCACCTTCACCGGGGAGCTGTTTTTT. Translation: CASTFTGELFF.

The J gene is TRBJ1-6, the V gene TRBV12-3 or TRBV12-4; D gene uncertain. The CDR3 runs to 13 residues. Trimming shortened V by 7 bases and J by 8 bases, and 12 bases separated the two germline ends. As DNA, the CDR3 is TGTGCCAGCACCGGTTCTGATGATTCACCCCTCCACTTT. Its translation is CASTGSDDSPLHF.